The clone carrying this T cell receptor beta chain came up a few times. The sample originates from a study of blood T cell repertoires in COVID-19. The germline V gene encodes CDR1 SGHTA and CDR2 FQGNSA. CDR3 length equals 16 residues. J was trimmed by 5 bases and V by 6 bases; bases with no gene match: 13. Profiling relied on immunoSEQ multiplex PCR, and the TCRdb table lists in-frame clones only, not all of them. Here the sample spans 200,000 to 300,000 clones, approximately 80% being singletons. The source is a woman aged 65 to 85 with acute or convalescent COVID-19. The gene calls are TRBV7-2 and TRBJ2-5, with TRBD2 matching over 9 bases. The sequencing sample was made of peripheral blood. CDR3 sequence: CASRLSGGAPRETQYF. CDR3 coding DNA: TGTGCCAGCAGACTTAGCGGGGGTGCCCCTCGGGAGACCCAGTACTTC.